This entry lists 8 T cell receptor beta chains sequenced from one sample in a study of blood T cell repertoires in COVID-19. Clones were sequenced by immunoSEQ multiplex PCR, and TCRdb holds only the in-frame ones, with some missing. Of approximately 250,000 clones listed, approximately 88% are singletons. Sequenced sample: PBMCs or T cells enriched from blood (not recorded which). The receptors derive from a woman in her thirties or forties with acute COVID-19.

This rearrangement joins TRBV12-5 to TRBJ2-1; no reliable D call. Per the germline V gene, CDR1 is LGHNT and CDR2 is FRNRAP. The CDR3 has 15 residues. Trimming cost V 7 bases and J 0 bases, with 13 bases left between them. The CDR3 spells CASARLDTSYNEQFF. In DNA, the CDR3 is TGTGCTAGTGCCCGACTCGATACCTCCTACAATGAGCAGTTCTTC.

This clone was counted only a few times. The V call is TRBV6-5, the J call TRBJ1-2; 10 nucleotides agree with TRBD1. CDR1 is MNHEY and CDR2 is SVGAGI in the germline V gene. This CDR3 region has 13 residues. The V gene end was trimmed by 4 bases and the J gene end by 4 bases; junction bases not matched to a gene: 0. CDR3: CASSWDRGYGYTF. CDR3 coding DNA: TGTGCCAGCAGTTGGGACAGGGGCTATGGCTACACCTTC.

V usage is TRBV3-1 (or the pseudogene TRBV3-2) and J usage is TRBJ1-2; no reliable D call. V was pared by 6 bases and J by 6 bases, with 14 bases between. This CDR3 has 13 amino acids. CDR1 LGHDT and CDR2 YNNKEL come from the germline V gene (reference sequence). CDR3 coding DNA: TGTGCCAGCAGTCTGGTATCCGGAGATGGCTACACCTTC. Translated: CASSLVSGDGYTF.

The chain employs TRBV7-9 and TRBJ1-5, with 7 bases fitting TRBD1. Per germline, CDR1 SEHNR and CDR2 FQNEAQ (reference sequence). V was clipped by 5 bases and J by 3 bases; unmatched bases: 4. The CDR3 spans 14 residues. The CDR3: CASSPGTDNQPQHF. The CDR3 bases are TGTGCCAGCAGCCCCGGGACAGACAATCAGCCCCAGCATTTT.

The V gene is TRBV3-1 (or the pseudogene TRBV3-2), the J gene TRBJ2-7; the D gene is possibly TRBD1 (6 bases). CDR3 length: 14 residues. V was clipped by 4 bases and J by 7 bases, with 17 bases between them. CDR1 is LGHDT, CDR2 YNNKEL, per germline (reference sequence). The CDR3 sequence: CASSLRDILGEQYF. CDR3 bases: TGTGCCAGCAGCCTACGGGACATATTGGGTGAGCAGTACTTC.

The V call is TRBV10-2, the J call TRBJ2-1; TRBD2 is a possible D gene (5 bases). This CDR3 spans 15 amino acids. Germline V gene data show CDR1 as WSHSY and CDR2 as SAAADI. Between the trimmed V and J ends, which lost 5 bases and 0 bases, there was a span of 11 bases. DNA for the CDR3: TGCGCCAGCAGTAAAGAGCGGCACTCCTACAATGAGCAGTTCTTC. This gives the protein CASSKERHSYNEQFF.

The chain uses TRBV27 and TRBJ2-3, with 10 bases aligning to TRBD1. The CDR3 sequence is 17 residues long. Trimming at V came to 3 bases and at J to 0 bases, leaving 6 bases not matched to a gene. In germline, CDR1 is MNHEY, CDR2 SMNVEV (reference sequence). CDR3 coding DNA: TGTGCCAGCAGTTTCGACAGGGGGCCCTCAAGCACAGATACGCAGTATTTT. Amino acids: CASSFDRGPSSTDTQYF.

The chain uses TRBV7-2 and TRBJ2-7, with 11 nucleotides matching TRBD1. Per the germline V gene, CDR1 is SGHTA and CDR2 is FQGNSA. Trimming at V came to 6 bases and at J to 6 bases, leaving 4 bases not matched to a gene. CDR3 length: 13 residues. The CDR3, as DNA: TGTGCCAGCAGTGGACAGGGGGCCCTCGAGCAGTACGTC. Protein: CASSGQGALEQYV.